This T cell receptor (beta chain) is drawn from a study of post-analysis software for immune sequencing data (dated by TCRdb to between 2015 and 2017). For context, the study as a whole: The recorded disease courses included relapsing-remitting, secondary progressive and progressive-relapsing multiple sclerosis, and some patients had no subtype annotation. The multiple sclerosis patient repertoires were compared with 11 previously published healthy control repertoires from donors aged about 6 to 26 years. A subset of samples was prepared in parallel using single-end sample barcoding, then pooled and co-amplified after Illumina adapter ligation. Study-wide conclusions, independent of this receptor: When samples were clustered directly using the F measure, samples prepared in the same batch co-clustered strongly, which prompted a batch-effect correction. Significantly higher frequencies in patients than in controls were found for several TRBV segments, including TRBV5-6, TRBV5-1 and TRBV20-1. Significantly lower normalized Chao1 diversity was found in multiple sclerosis patients than in controls, suggesting substantial peripheral T-cell clonal expansion. The multiple sclerosis patient group was slightly younger than the control group.

The library relied on PCR. Sequenced on an Illumina HiSeq 2500. To reduce PCR and sequencing biases, unique molecular identifiers were incorporated into the TCR beta cDNA libraries. Roughly 500,000 cDNA molecules were obtained per 1 to 10 million input T cells, so each molecule approximated one T cell. The patient libraries were prepared and sequenced with the same protocol used for the earlier healthy control dataset. Within a given batch, samples were prepared together, multiplexed and sequenced on the same HiSeq lane. The authors' pipeline ran thus. Raw barcoded reads were processed with MIGEC, and single-read molecular identifier groups were discarded before consensus assembly and CDR3 extraction. VDJtools was used for post-analysis of the clonotype tables, and diversity was normalized by down-sampling every dataset to the size of the smallest sample. In repertoire overlap clustering, CDR3 amino acid sequences, but not nucleotide sequences, were matched to correct batch-related cross-sample contamination. TCRdb trimmed the raw reads at Q25, called clones with MiXCR and kept productive beta chains. Here each entry gathers all rows of one CDR3 protein and keeps the most common genes and DNA. The V and J calls and clone size are TCRdb's, not the authors'. The sample table records about 400,000 distinct CDR3 sequences; less than 40% of these occur just once. The ten largest clones represent about an eighth of the sample.

Comments on this clonotype: Its antigen is unknown. Base qualities are not provided; no much larger clone lies one nucleotide away.

To demonstrate the VDJtools post-analysis software, the study profiled TCR beta repertoires from the peripheral blood of some 13 young patients with multiple sclerosis. The multiple sclerosis patients were children and adolescents ranging in age from roughly 6 to 15 years. Compared with germline, V lacks 6 bases and J lacks 4 bases; bases without a gene match: 8. The CDR1 and CDR2 encoded by the germline V gene (reference sequence) are DFQATT and SNEGSKA. Spanning cysteine to phenylalanine, the CDR3 consists of 13 amino acids. Only the CDR3 region is kept as DNA, spanning 39 bases read in frame from base 1.

Recombination connected TRBV20-1 to TRBJ1-2, and TRBD1 aligns with 7 junction nucleotides. Sequencing input: blood. The TCR originated in a girl aged 5-17 years with multiple sclerosis. In nucleotides, the sequence is TGCAGTGCACCCCCAGGGGGGTCCTATGGCTACACCTTC. It specifies CSAPPGGSYGYTF.